A single sample gave rise to the 29 T cell receptor beta chains below, sequenced in a study of identical twins. In TCRdb, the 5' RACE reads were re-called with MiXCR into one record per CDR3 protein. The table has around 530,000 distinct CDR3 sequences, approximately 14% seen once; the top ten hold more than 0.4%. This sample also appeared in a second study, on yellow fever vaccine responses in identical twins.

The specimen sequenced was CD4+ T cells sorted from blood. Receptors were obtained from a woman aged 18-35 years in good health.

The V gene is TRBV7-2, the J gene TRBJ2-2; TRBD1 agrees at 7 bases. The trim removed 5 bases at V and 7 bases at J, leaving 7 bases unmatched. This CDR3 spans 14 amino acids. Looked up from germline, CDR1 is SGHTA and CDR2 is FQGNSA. CDR3 nucleotide sequence: TGTGCCAGCAGCCCCAGGGGGAGCGGCGGGGAGCTGTTTTTT. It specifies CASSPRGSGGELFF.

This clonotype was recorded many times. The gene calls are TRBV5-1 and TRBJ1-1; D may be TRBD1 (5 bases). The germline V gene encodes CDR1 SGHRS and CDR2 YFSETQ. The V end lost 1 base, the J end lost 1 base, and 8 bases lay between the germline ends. The CDR3 has 14 residues. In nucleotides, the CDR3 is TGCGCCAGCAGCTTGTCCGGGGGGAACACTGAAGCTTTCTTT. Translating gives CASSLSGGNTEAFF.

This clonotype was seen a handful of times. The V and J genes are TRBV12-3 or TRBV12-4 and TRBJ1-1, with no clear D. Trimming removed 7 bases from V and 5 bases from J, with 14 bases in between. The CDR3 is made up of 13 amino acids. CDR3 in amino acids: CASTTLRETEAFF. CDR3 nucleotides: TGTGCCAGCACCACTTTAAGGGAAACTGAAGCTTTCTTT.

This clonotype showed up many times. This sequence joins TRBV20-1 and TRBJ1-5; D is perhaps TRBD1 (5 bases). With 0 bases removed from V and 7 bases from J, the gap between germline ends came to 16 bases. The CDR3 loop spans 15 amino acids. Germline CDR1 is DFQATT and CDR2 is SNEGSKA (reference sequence). The CDR3 DNA is TGCAGTGCTAGAGACCCGGGGGGGAAGGACCAGCCCCAGCATTTT. As protein: CSARDPGGKDQPQHF.

At least ten counts were recorded for this clonotype. The J gene is TRBJ2-5, the V gene TRBV10-1; 8 bases match TRBD1. Germline-derived CDR1 and CDR2 are WNHNN and SYGVQD (reference sequence). V was clipped by 6 bases and J by 1 base; unmatched bases: 7. The CDR3 has 15 residues. The CDR3 reads CASSPGQGGQETQYF. CDR3 nucleotide sequence: TGCGCCAGCAGCCCCGGACAGGGCGGCCAAGAGACCCAGTACTTC.

This clonotype was seen ten or more times. The chain links TRBV28 to TRBJ2-1, with a tentative D call TRBD1 (7 bases). The CDR3 spans 16 residues. The germline gives CDR1 MDHEN, CDR2 SYDVKM. Trimming removed 4 bases at V and 8 bases at J, with 21 bases between. The CDR3 protein is CASSSGGTALVHEQFF. In DNA form, the CDR3 reads TGTGCCAGCAGTTCTGGAGGGACAGCCTTGGTCCATGAGCAGTTCTTC. Full variable domain (outside the CDR3, taken from reference TRBV28 and TRBJ2-1): DVKVTQSSRYLVKRTGEKVFLECVQDMDHENMFWYRQDPGLGLRLIYFSYDVKMKEKGDIPEGYSVSREKKERFSLILESASTNQTSMYLCASSSGGTALVHEQFFGPGTRLTVL.

This clonotype was seen more than once but under ten times. The chain carries TRBV27 and TRBJ1-5; 9 positions agree with TRBD1. The J segment lost 1 base and the V segment lost 7 bases, leaving 5 bases of the junction unmatched. This CDR3 is 15 amino acids long. Germline V CDR1 and CDR2: MNHEY, SMNVEV (reference sequence). The CDR3 coding sequence is TGTGCCAGCACCCCTGGACAGGGGAGCAATCAGCCCCAGCATTTT. It encodes CASTPGQGSNQPQHF.

This rearrangement joins TRBV6-1 to TRBJ1-4; D is possibly TRBD1 (5 bases). Per germline, CDR1 MNHNS and CDR2 SASEGT. This CDR3 is built from 15 residues. Trimming removed 2 bases at V and 2 bases at J, with 9 bases between. The CDR3 protein is CASSEPGPTNEKLFF. The CDR3 bases are TGTGCCAGCAGTGAACCGGGGCCGACTAATGAAAAACTGTTTTTT.

The V and J genes are TRBV2 and TRBJ1-1; D not certain. CDR1 is SNHLY, CDR2 FYNNEI, per germline. V was cut by 7 bases and J by 3 bases, with 9 bases left in between. The CDR3 contains 12 residues. CDR3 nucleotide sequence: TGTGCCAGCATCCGGTTGGACACTGAAGCTTTCTTT. This gives the protein CASIRLDTEAFF.

This sequence joins TRBV12-3 or TRBV12-4 and TRBJ1-1, with unresolved D. CDR3 length: 15 amino acids. Deletions cut 4 bases from V and 3 bases from J, with 15 bases between. CDR3 coding DNA: TGTGCCAGCAGTTCCCCCAGGATCCTCTACACTGAAGCTTTCTTT. Protein product: CASSSPRILYTEAFF.

This clonotype was seen a handful of times. CDR3 DNA sequence: TGTGCCAGCAGCCAAGCATTAAATCGTCAGGCGGGGTGTGCGTCCAAAAACATTCAGTACTTC. Translated, it gives CASSQALNRQAGCASKNIQYF. The chain couples TRBV21-1 to TRBJ2-4; TRBD2, as called in the table, went unchecked against the DNA. TRBV21-1 is annotated as a pseudogene. The CDR3 spans 21 residues.

This clonotype was seen only a few times. The CDR3 is CASTPGTSGGVKYF. In DNA, the CDR3 is TGTGCCAGCACCCCCGGGACTAGCGGGGGAGTGAAGTACTTC. The V gene is TRBV2, the J gene TRBJ2-5; 14 nucleotides match TRBD2. Germline CDR1 reads SNHLY; CDR2 reads FYNNEI. CDR3 length equals 14 residues. With V trimmed by 7 bases and J by 12 bases, 10 bases remained unmatched.

This clonotype was counted between two and nine times. CDR3 sequence (DNA): TGTGCCAGCAGCAACGACCACGCTAGGTACTTC. Protein product: CASSNDHARYF. The gene calls are TRBV12-3 or TRBV12-4 and TRBJ2-7; no clear D gene. V was cut by 6 bases and J by 12 bases, with 15 bases left in between. The CDR3 loop spans 11 amino acids.

This chain connects TRBV5-1 to TRBJ2-7; a possible D gene is TRBD2 (6 bases). V was cut by 1 base and J by 2 bases, with 10 bases left in between. The CDR3 covers 14 residues. CDR1 and CDR2 (germline): SGHRS, YFSETQ. CDR3 sequence (DNA): TGCGCCAGCAGCTTGTATGGGGGGACCTACGAGCAGTACTTC. This codes for CASSLYGGTYEQYF.

The gene calls are TRBV18 and TRBJ2-1, with D maybe TRBD1 (6 bases). The CDR3 is 16 amino acids. Germline V gives CDR1 KGHSH, CDR2 LQKENI. Trimming cost V 3 bases and J 7 bases, with 19 bases left between them. CDR3 DNA sequence: TGTGCCAGCTCACCTCAAACCCAGGGGCATGGGAATGAGCAGTTCTTC. Translated, it gives CASSPQTQGHGNEQFF.

The sample holds one count of this clonotype. CDR3 region: CASGRGRWETQYF. The CDR3 region has the DNA TGTGCCAGCGGCCGTGGAAGATGGGAGACCCAGTACTTC. The chain joins TRBV27 to TRBJ2-5; no firm D call. The CDR3 consists of 13 residues. V was shortened by 8 bases and J by 5 bases, with 15 bases between the two germline ends. CDR1 is MNHEY, CDR2 SMNVEV, per germline (reference sequence).

In this sample, this clonotype turned up many times. The gene calls are TRBV5-6 and TRBJ2-2; D remains unclear. The V and J ends lost 0 bases and 8 bases respectively, with 8 bases between them. The CDR3 contains 13 residues. Germline V lookup: CDR1 SGHDT, CDR2 YYEEEE. The CDR3 protein is CASSLGPSGELFF. In DNA, the CDR3 is TGTGCCAGCAGCTTGGGGCCCTCGGGGGAGCTGTTTTTT.

The sample holds a few counts of this clonotype. The V and J genes are TRBV4-2 and TRBJ2-1; the D call may be TRBD1 or TRBD2 (6 bases each). The V gene's germline CDR1 is LGHNA and CDR2 YNFKEQ. The V gene lost 0 bases and the J gene lost 8 bases, with 17 bases spanning the gap. The length of the CDR3 is 16 residues. The CDR3 reads CASSQDLGGGVYEQFF. DNA for the CDR3: TGTGCCAGCAGCCAAGATTTAGGAGGGGGAGTCTATGAGCAGTTCTTC.

This clonotype was found many times. CDR3: CASSELTGSIKNTEAFF. Written as DNA, the CDR3 is TGTGCCAGCAGTGAACTCACAGGGAGCATTAAGAACACTGAAGCTTTCTTT. The chain couples TRBV12-3 or TRBV12-4 to TRBJ1-1, with a tentative D call TRBD1 (6 bases). Trimming cost V 5 bases and J 1 base, with 20 bases left between them. The CDR3 extends over 17 amino acids.

This clonotype has only a few counts. The V and J genes are TRBV5-1 and TRBJ2-1; 9 nucleotides match TRBD1. Trimming took 7 bases from V and 6 from J; bases not matched to a gene: 8. CDR3 size: 14 residues. CDR1 is SGHRS, CDR2 YFSETQ, per germline. CDR3 coding DNA: TGCGCCAGCGGTCCGGGACAGGGAGTCAATGAGCAGTTCTTC. Translation gives CASGPGQGVNEQFF.

The chain carries TRBV11-2 and TRBJ1-1; D may be TRBD1 (6 bases). The V gene lost 0 bases and the J gene lost 7 bases, with 21 bases spanning the gap. The CDR3 is made up of 17 amino acids. Germline-derived CDR1 and CDR2 are SGHAT and FQNNGV. Here the CDR3 reads CASSLDTGNRAGSEAFF. The CDR3 DNA is TGTGCCAGCAGCTTAGATACCGGCAACAGGGCTGGGAGTGAAGCTTTCTTT.

V gene TRBV11-3 combines with J gene TRBJ2-2; the match to TRBD2 covers 10 bases. The CDR3 is 15 residues long. Germline CDR1 reads SGHNT; CDR2 reads YENEEA. The ends lost 5 bases at V and 3 bases at J; junction bases unmatched: 3. CDR3 protein: CASSQLAGHTGELFF. In DNA form, the CDR3 reads TGTGCCAGCAGCCAACTAGCGGGACACACCGGGGAGCTGTTTTTT.

A few counts support this clonotype. J is TRBJ2-1 and V is TRBV27; D tentatively fits TRBD1 or TRBD2 (5 bases each). The CDR3 has 16 amino acids. The V end was cut by 2 bases, the J end by 5 bases, with 16 bases between. Germline V gene sequence: CDR1 MNHEY, CDR2 SMNVEV (reference sequence). The CDR3 loop is CASSLLSGGYDNEQFF. The CDR3 DNA is TGTGCCAGCAGTTTACTTTCTGGGGGTTACGACAATGAGCAGTTCTTC.

At least ten counts were recorded for this clonotype. The V and J genes are TRBV5-1 and TRBJ2-7; D gene ambiguous. The CDR3 extends over 11 amino acids. Trimming left V 4 bases short and J 3 bases short, with 5 bases between. Germline loops: CDR1 SGHRS, CDR2 YFSETQ. Here the CDR3 DNA reads TGCGCCAGCAGCCTTTACTACGAGCAGTACTTC. This encodes CASSLYYEQYF.

This clonotype was counted only a few times. The gene calls are TRBV29-1 and TRBJ1-3; 8 nucleotides agree with TRBD1. The CDR3 spans 14 residues. V was pared by 6 bases and J by 0 bases, with 4 bases of the junction left unmatched. Germline CDR1 and CDR2: SQVTM and ANQGSEA. This chain's CDR3 is CSVHTGGSGNTIYF. In DNA, the CDR3 is TGCAGCGTGCACACAGGGGGCTCTGGAAACACCATATATTTT.

In this sample, this clonotype turned up a few times. The gene calls are TRBV29-1 and TRBJ2-7; no reliable D call. Germline V gene sequence: CDR1 SQVTM, CDR2 ANQGSEA. V was shortened by 5 bases and J by 3 bases, with 8 bases between the two germline ends. The length of the CDR3 is 11 residues. The CDR3 DNA follows: TGCAGCGTTTCCTTTCGCTACGAGCAGTACTTC. Protein product: CSVSFRYEQYF.

This chain connects TRBV5-1 to TRBJ1-2, with a weak D call TRBD1 (5 bases). Trimming took 4 bases from V and 0 from J, leaving 13 bases between them. Germline V gene data show CDR1 as SGHRS and CDR2 as YFSETQ. CDR3 size: 15 residues. CDR3 in amino acids: CASSPGEGANYGYTF. The CDR3, as DNA: TGCGCCAGCAGCCCGGGCGAAGGGGCTAACTATGGCTACACCTTC.

This clonotype occurred a few times. The genes are TRBV12-3 or TRBV12-4 and TRBJ2-5; 13 positions agree with TRBD2. The CDR3 is 15 amino acids. Trimming cost V 4 bases and J 5 bases; bases outside gene matches: 4. CDR3 amino acids: CASSSRTSGGETQYF. The DNA of the CDR3 is TGTGCCAGCAGTTCGCGGACTAGCGGGGGCGAGACCCAGTACTTC.

As concerns this clonotype: The junction does not match germline at one end; this may be a read error. The chain couples TRBV24-1 to TRBJ2-2, with D possibly TRBD2 on 5 matching bases. CDR1 and CDR2 (germline): KGHDR, SFDVKD. The CDR3 covers 13 residues. The CDR3 nucleotides are TGCGCCACCAGCTACGGGGACACCGGGGAGCTGTTTTTT. It yields the protein CATSYGDTGELFF.